The rows below give T cell receptor beta chains drawn from one sample of a study of response to subunit inactivated influenza vaccine. From the RT-PCR reads, TCRdb called clonotypes with MiXCR, one entry per CDR3 protein. The profile shows around 750,000 distinct CDR3 sequences, 21% of them singletons. The sample consisted of PBMCs from blood, taken more than 4 days after vaccination. These receptors all come from a man aged 45 to 65 who received an inactivated influenza vaccine. The CDR3 runs from the conserved cysteine through the conserved F or W. D genes are given only for firm matches.

V gene: TRBV7-6; J gene: TRBJ1-3; D gene: NA; CDR3 protein: CASSPSRRPSGNTIYF
V gene: TRBV12-3/TRBV12-4; J gene: TRBJ2-1; D gene: TRBD1; CDR3 protein: CASRDRVNNEQFF
V gene: TRBV5-1; J gene: TRBJ1-1; D gene: NA; CDR3 protein: CASSLGHTGLNTEAFF
V gene: TRBV27; J gene: TRBJ2-7; D gene: TRBD2; CDR3 protein: CASSTRLAGAYEQYF
V gene: TRBV2; J gene: TRBJ1-5; D gene: NA; CDR3 protein: CASSRLGISNQPQHF
V gene: TRBV20-1; J gene: TRBJ2-3; D gene: NA; CDR3 protein: CSAPEDTQYF
V gene: TRBV10-3; J gene: TRBJ2-7; D gene: NA; CDR3 protein: CAIRRQASSYEQYF
V gene: TRBV5-1; J gene: TRBJ1-1; D gene: TRBD1; CDR3 protein: CASSKRTGPTEAFF
V gene: TRBV4-2; J gene: TRBJ1-3; D gene: NA; CDR3 protein: CASRDELSGNTIYF
V gene: TRBV12-3/TRBV12-4; J gene: TRBJ2-3; D gene: TRBD2; CDR3 protein: CASNDPGGPTDTQYF
V gene: TRBV11-2; J gene: TRBJ2-3; D gene: TRBD2; CDR3 protein: CASSLEPIGAGGPTDTQYF
V gene: TRBV4-3; J gene: TRBJ1-1; D gene: NA; CDR3 protein: CASSPGGGPANTEAFF
V gene: TRBV7-2; J gene: TRBJ2-7; D gene: TRBD1; CDR3 protein: CASSSDRGRFEQYF
V gene: TRBV20-1; J gene: TRBJ2-2; D gene: TRBD1; CDR3 protein: CSAKQGQGYGELFF
V gene: TRBV7-2; J gene: TRBJ2-5; D gene: TRBD2; CDR3 protein: CASSLASGPQETQYF
V gene: TRBV7-2; J gene: TRBJ1-3; D gene: NA; CDR3 protein: CASSSSPNPGNTIYF
V gene: TRBV27; J gene: TRBJ2-7; D gene: NA; CDR3 protein: CASSLTPSNYEQYF